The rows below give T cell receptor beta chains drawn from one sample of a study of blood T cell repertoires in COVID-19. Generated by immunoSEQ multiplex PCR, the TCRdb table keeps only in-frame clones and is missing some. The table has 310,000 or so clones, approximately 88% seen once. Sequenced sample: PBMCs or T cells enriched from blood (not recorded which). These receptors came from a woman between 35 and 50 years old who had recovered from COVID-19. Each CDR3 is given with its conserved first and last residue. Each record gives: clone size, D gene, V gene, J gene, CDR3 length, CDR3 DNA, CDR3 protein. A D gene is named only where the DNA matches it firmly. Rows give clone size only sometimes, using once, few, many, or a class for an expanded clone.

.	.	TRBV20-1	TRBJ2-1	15	TGCAGTGCTAGTCCCGGACTACCCGAGGGTGACGAGCAGTTCTTC	CSASPGLPEGDEQFF
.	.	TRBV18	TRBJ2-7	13	TGTGCCAGCTCACCACCATCAGGGCGCGAGCAGTACTTC	CASSPPSGREQYF
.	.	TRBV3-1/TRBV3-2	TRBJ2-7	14	TGTGCCAGCAGCCATTCGGTCACCACCTACGAGCAGTACTTC	CASSHSVTTYEQYF
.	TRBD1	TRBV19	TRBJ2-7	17	TGTGCCAGTAGCCCGGACAGGAACCCTAAGAGCTCCTACGAGCAGTACTTC	CASSPDRNPKSSYEQYF
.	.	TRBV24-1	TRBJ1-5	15	TGTGCCACCAGTGACCGCGTCGGGGTTAATCAGCCCCAGCATTTT	CATSDRVGVNQPQHF
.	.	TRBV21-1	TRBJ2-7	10	TGTGCCAGCACCCCTAGTGAGCAGTACTTC	CASTPSEQYF
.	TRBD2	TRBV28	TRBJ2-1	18	TGTGCCAGCAGTCTCGCTACACTAGCGGGAGGATCCTACAATGAGCAGTTCTTC	CASSLATLAGGSYNEQFF
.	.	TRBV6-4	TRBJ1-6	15	TGTGCCAGCAGTGACCGGCGGGCTCCTAATTCACCCCTCCACTTT	CASSDRRAPNSPLHF
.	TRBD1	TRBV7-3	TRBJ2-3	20	TGTGCCAGCAGCTTAACTGTGTCTTCCGTGCAGGGGGTGTCGACAGATACGCAGTATTTT	CASSLTVSSVQGVSTDTQYF
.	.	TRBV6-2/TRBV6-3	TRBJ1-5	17	TGTGCCAGCAGTTTTACCCCGGGACACTATAGCAATCAGCCCCAGCATTTT	CASSFTPGHYSNQPQHF
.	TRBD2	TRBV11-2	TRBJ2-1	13	TGTGCAGGGAGCGGGGGGGTCTACAATGAGCAGTTCTTC	CAGSGGVYNEQFF
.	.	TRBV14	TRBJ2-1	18	TGTGCCAGCAGCCAGAGGGACTACCAGTTGGGGGCCCCAAATGAGCAGTTCTTC	CASSQRDYQLGAPNEQFF
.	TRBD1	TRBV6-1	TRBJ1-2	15	TGTGCCAGCAGTGAAGGGGGGTCCGGGACAGGTGGCTACACCTTC	CASSEGGSGTGGYTF
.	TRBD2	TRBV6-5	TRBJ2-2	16	TGTGCCAGCAGTTGGAGCGGGATTCTGAACACCGGGGAGCTGTTTTTT	CASSWSGILNTGELFF
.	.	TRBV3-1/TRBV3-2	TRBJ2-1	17	TGTGCCAGCAGCCAAGATAGGGACTCCCCTCTGTCCAATGAGCAGTTCTTC	CASSQDRDSPLSNEQFF
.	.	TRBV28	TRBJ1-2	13	TGTGCCAGCAGTCCCGGGACTCCCTATGGCTACACCTTC	CASSPGTPYGYTF
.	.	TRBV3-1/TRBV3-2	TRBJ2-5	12	TGTGCCAGCAGCCACCTGTTAGAGACCCAGTACTTC	CASSHLLETQYF
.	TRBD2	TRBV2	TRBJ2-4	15	TGTGCCAGCAGCAAGACTAGCGGGAACTCTTTCATTCAGTACTTC	CASSKTSGNSFIQYF
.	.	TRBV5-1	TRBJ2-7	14	TGCGCCAGCAGCTTGGTGGTCAGCTCCTACGAGCAGTACTTC	CASSLVVSSYEQYF
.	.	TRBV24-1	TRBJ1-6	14	TGTGCCACCAGTACGACTCTTTATAATTCACCCCTCCACTTT	CATSTTLYNSPLHF
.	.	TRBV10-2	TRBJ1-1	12	TGCGCCAGCAGTGACGTGAGCACTGAAGCTTTCTTT	CASSDVSTEAFF
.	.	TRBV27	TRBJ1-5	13	TGTGCCAGCAGTTTTCGGGGAATTCAGCCCCAGCATTTT	CASSFRGIQPQHF
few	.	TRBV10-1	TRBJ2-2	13	TGCGCCAGCCAACTTCAGGGAGGCGGGGAGCTGTTTTTT	CASQLQGGGELFF
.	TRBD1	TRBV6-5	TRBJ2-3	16	TGTGCCAGCAGTTACGGTAGGGGGCGACGCACAGATACGCAGTATTTT	CASSYGRGRRTDTQYF
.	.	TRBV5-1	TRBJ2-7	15	TGCGCCAGCAGCTTGGACGGAGGGGTCTCCTACGAGCAGTACTTC	CASSLDGGVSYEQYF
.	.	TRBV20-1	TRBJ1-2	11	TGCAGTGCTAGAGGCTGGGAGGGCTACACCTTC	CSARGWEGYTF
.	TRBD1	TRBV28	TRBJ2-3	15	TGTGCCAGCAACCCGACAGGGTTAAGGACAGATACGCAGTATTTT	CASNPTGLRTDTQYF
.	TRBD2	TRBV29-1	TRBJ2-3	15	TGCAGCGTTGCCCGGACTAGCGGGAGCACAGATACGCAGTATTTT	CSVARTSGSTDTQYF
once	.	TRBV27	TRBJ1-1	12	TGTGCCAGCAGAAATCCAGGGATGGATGCTTTCTTT	CASRNPGMDAFF
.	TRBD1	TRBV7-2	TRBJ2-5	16	TGTGCCAGCAGCTTAGCGAAAACAGGGGGCGCGGAGACCCAGTACTTC	CASSLAKTGGAETQYF
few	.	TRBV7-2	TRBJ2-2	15	TGTGCCAGCAGCTGGGGCGGGAACTCTATCGGGGAGCTGTTTTTT	CASSWGGNSIGELFF
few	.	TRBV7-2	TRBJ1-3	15	TGTGCCAGCAGCTTAGCAGGGGCCTCTGGAAACACCATATATTTT	CASSLAGASGNTIYF
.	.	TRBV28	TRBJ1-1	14	TGTGCCAGCAGTATTTGGGCAAGGAACACTGAAGCTTTCTTT	CASSIWARNTEAFF
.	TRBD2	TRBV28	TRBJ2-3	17	TGTGCCAGCCCAAGACCGGGACTAGCGGGAATCACAGATACGCAGTATTTT	CASPRPGLAGITDTQYF
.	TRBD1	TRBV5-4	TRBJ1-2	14	TGTGCCAGCAGCGTCGACAGGGGGCTGGGGGGCTACACCTTC	CASSVDRGLGGYTF
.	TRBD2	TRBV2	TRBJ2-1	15	TGTGCCAGCAGTCCCCGGAGGGGCGGGGGAAATGAGCAGTTCTTC	CASSPRRGGGNEQFF
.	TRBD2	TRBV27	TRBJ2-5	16	TGTGCCAGCAGTCCAAGCGGGAGGGCCATAGAGGCGACCCAGTACTTC	CASSPSGRAIEATQYF